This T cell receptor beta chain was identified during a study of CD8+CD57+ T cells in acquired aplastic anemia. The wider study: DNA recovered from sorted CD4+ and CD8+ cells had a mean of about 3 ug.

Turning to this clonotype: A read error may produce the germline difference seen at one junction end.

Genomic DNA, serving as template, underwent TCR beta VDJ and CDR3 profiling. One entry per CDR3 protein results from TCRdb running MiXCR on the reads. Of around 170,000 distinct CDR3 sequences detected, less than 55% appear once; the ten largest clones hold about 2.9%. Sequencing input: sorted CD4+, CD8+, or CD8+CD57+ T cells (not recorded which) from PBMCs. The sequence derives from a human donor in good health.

The chain's CDR3 is CASRGTGIFKLSTDTQCF. DNA of the CDR3: TGTGCCAGCAGAGGGACAGGGATTTTCAAACTAAGCACAGATACGCAGTGTTTT. This chain uses TRBV25-1 with TRBJ2-3, with TRBD1 matching 9 bases. CDR1 is MGHDK and CDR2 is SYGVNS in the germline V gene. The CDR3 has 18 amino acids.